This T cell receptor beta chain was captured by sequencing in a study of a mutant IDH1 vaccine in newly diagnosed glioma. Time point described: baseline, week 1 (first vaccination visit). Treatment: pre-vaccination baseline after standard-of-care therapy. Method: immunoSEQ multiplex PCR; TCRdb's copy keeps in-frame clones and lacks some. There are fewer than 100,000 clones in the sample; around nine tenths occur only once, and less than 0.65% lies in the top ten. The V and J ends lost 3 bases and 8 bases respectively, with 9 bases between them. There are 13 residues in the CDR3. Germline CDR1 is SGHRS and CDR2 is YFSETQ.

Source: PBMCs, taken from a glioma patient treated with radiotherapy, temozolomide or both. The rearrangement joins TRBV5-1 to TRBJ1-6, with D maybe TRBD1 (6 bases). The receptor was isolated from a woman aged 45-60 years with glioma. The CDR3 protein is CASSSDSYSPLHF. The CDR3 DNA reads TGCGCCAGCAGCTCGGACAGCTATTCACCCCTCCACTTT.